This T cell receptor (beta chain) was found in a study of neoadjuvant anti-PD-1 for oral cavity cancer. Broader study findings: Higher pretreatment Treg/Th17 ratios tracked higher pretreatment blood clonality.

As to this clone: Antigen: not known.

Patients were newly diagnosed with stage II-IVA oral cavity squamous cell carcinoma without prior systemic or radiation treatment. The protocol was immunoSEQ multiplex PCR, while the TCRdb copy is restricted to in-frame clones and leaves out a portion. This table has about 14,000 clones, over 70% appearing once. The CDR3 sequence is 18 residues long. The ends lost 2 bases at V and 1 base at J; junction bases unmatched: 12. Looked up from germline, CDR1 is MGHRA and CDR2 is YSYEKL. The sequencing here drew on PBMCs, taken before nivolumab (anti-PD-1) treatment. The chain links TRBV4-1 to TRBJ2-3, with 7 bases aligning to TRBD2. This TCR came from a person between 40 and 85 years old with oral cavity squamous cell carcinoma. The CDR3 DNA reads as TGCGCCAGCAGCCAATCAACAACTCGGGGGGTCCGCACAGATACGCAGTATTTT. It encodes CASSQSTTRGVRTDTQYF.